Following are 24 T cell receptor beta chains from one sample sequenced in a study of T cells in Graves' hyperthyroidism and ophthalmopathy. RNA transcripts were the template for amplifying TCR beta CDR3 regions. The HTBI primer set served for first-round RT-PCR of the TCR CDR3. MiXCR, applied by TCRdb to the multiplex PCR reads, yields one record per CDR3 protein. The sample includes around 420,000 distinct CDR3 sequences, less than 20% of them seen just once. Input material: blood. These TCRs come from a woman in her late teens or twenties with Graves' hyperthyroidism.

This clonotype was seen at least ten times. This chain uses TRBV5-6 with TRBJ1-1; D possibly corresponds to TRBD1 (5 bases). Trimming left V 9 bases short and J 3 bases short, with 9 bases between. Germline V CDR1 and CDR2: SGHDT, YYEEEE. The CDR3 covers 11 residues. The CDR3 sequence is CAIARDTEAFF. The CDR3 DNA follows: TGTGCCATCGCCAGGGACACTGAAGCTTTCTTT.

In regard to this clonotype: A much larger clone lies one base from this, so it may be a read error. The V call is TRBV5-1, the J call TRBJ2-7; 8 nucleotides align to TRBD2. After removal of 0 bases from V and 5 bases from J, the junction contained 4 bases not matched to a gene. The CDR3 loop spans 14 amino acids. Germline CDR1 SGHRS, CDR2 YFSETQ. CDR3 residues: CASSLELAAHEQYF. CDR3 bases: TGCGCCAGCAGCTTGGAACTAGCGGCGCACGAGCAGTACTTC.

This clonotype appeared many times. The chain uses TRBV27 and TRBJ1-2; 12 nucleotides line up with TRBD1. Germline lookup yields CDR1 MNHEY and CDR2 SMNVEV (reference sequence). The J segment lost 6 bases and the V segment lost 5 bases, leaving 10 bases of the junction unmatched. This CDR3 comprises 16 residues. This CDR3 is CASSRAGTGGADGYTF. Here the CDR3 DNA reads TGTGCCAGCAGTAGAGCCGGGACAGGGGGCGCGGATGGCTACACCTTC.

The gene calls are TRBV7-9 and TRBJ1-4, with D uncertain. V gave up 7 bases and J gave up 5 bases, with 5 bases separating them. CDR3 length: 11 residues. In germline, CDR1 is SEHNR, CDR2 FQNEAQ (reference sequence). CDR3 residues: CASNKNEKLFF. The CDR3 DNA reads TGTGCCAGCAACAAAAATGAAAAACTGTTTTTT.

This clonotype was found many times. This sequence joins TRBV20-1 and TRBJ1-2; no clear D gene. The CDR3 spans 12 residues. Germline V CDR1 and CDR2: DFQATT, SNEGSKA (reference sequence). Trimming removed 5 bases at V and 4 bases at J, with 11 bases between. The CDR3: CSAVGESYGYTF. The DNA for the CDR3 is TGCAGTGCTGTCGGCGAGAGCTATGGCTACACCTTC.

This clonotype was observed many times. CDR3 protein: CASSSTYQGASEAFF. The CDR3 DNA is TGTGCCAGCAGCTCGACATACCAGGGGGCGTCTGAAGCTTTCTTT. This chain uses TRBV7-2 with TRBJ1-1, with TRBD1 matching over 8 bases. The V gene's germline CDR1 is SGHTA and CDR2 FQGNSA. This CDR3 contains 15 residues. V dropped 4 bases and J dropped 6; count of bases not matched to a gene: 10.

This clonotype was picked up many times. The rearrangement uses TRBV5-1 and TRBJ1-2; D is possibly TRBD1 (6 bases). The CDR3 is 17 residues long. Per the germline V gene, CDR1 is SGHRS and CDR2 is YFSETQ. Trimming stripped 0 bases from V and 0 bases from J, with 15 bases between. The DNA for the CDR3 is TGCGCCAGCAGCTTGGGCCCGGGGGCCGATGCTAACTATGGCTACACCTTC. It translates to CASSLGPGADANYGYTF.

At least ten counts were recorded for this clonotype. This chain uses TRBV5-1 with TRBJ2-1, with D possibly being TRBD1 (5 bases). The V end was cut by 0 bases, the J end by 5 bases, with 12 bases between. Germline-derived CDR1 and CDR2 are SGHRS and YFSETQ. The CDR3 sequence is 15 residues long. The CDR3 region is CASSLGSGFHNEQFF. The CDR3 DNA reads TGCGCCAGCAGCTTGGGGTCAGGGTTCCACAATGAGCAGTTCTTC.

This clonotype was seen a handful of times. This chain joins TRBV4-2 and TRBJ2-7; 8 nucleotides line up with TRBD2. The CDR3 has 14 residues. The germline V gene encodes CDR1 LGHNA and CDR2 YNFKEQ. Trimming at V came to 1 base and at J to 6 bases, leaving 5 bases not matched to a gene. The CDR3 loop reads CASSQGSGMGEQYF. DNA of the CDR3: TGTGCCAGCAGCCAAGGTAGCGGGATGGGCGAGCAGTACTTC.

This chain joins TRBV5-1 and TRBJ2-6; D uncertain. The CDR3 has 15 residues. CDR1 and CDR2 (germline): SGHRS, YFSETQ. V dropped 0 bases and J dropped 0 bases, with 4 bases sitting between them. In nucleotides, the CDR3 is TGCGCCAGCAGCTTGGCGACCTCTGGGGCCAACGTCCTGACTTTC. Translating gives CASSLATSGANVLTF.

Here the CDR3 DNA reads TGTGCCAGCAGTGCCCGGGGCCAGACCCAGCATTTT. It yields the protein CASSARGQTQHF. The genes are TRBV6-2 or TRBV6-3 and TRBJ1-5; D possibly corresponds to TRBD1 (5 bases). Per the germline V gene, CDR1 is MNHEY and CDR2 is SVGEGT. The V gene lost 5 bases and the J gene lost 11 bases, with 13 bases spanning the gap. The CDR3 sequence is 12 residues long.

Details on this clonotype: This may be a read error: a much more frequent sequence differs by one nucleotide. The V call is TRBV6-2 or TRBV6-3, the J call TRBJ1-4; 7 bases agree with TRBD1. Germline loops: CDR1 MNHEY, CDR2 SVGEGT. The junction had 8 bases not matched to a gene; V was cut back by 8 bases and J by 5 bases. CDR3 length: 14 amino acids. CDR3 nucleotides: TGTGCCAGCGGTTTACGACAGGGAAATGAAAAACTGTTTTTT. Its protein product is CASGLRQGNEKLFF.

The gene calls are TRBV20-1 and TRBJ1-5; 7 positions match TRBD1. The V and J ends lost 0 bases and 5 bases, in that order; junction bases with no gene match: 1. The CDR3 is made up of 13 amino acids. Germline CDR1 DFQATT, CDR2 SNEGSKA (reference sequence). CDR3 sequence (DNA): TGCAGTGCTAGAGAAGGGACAGATCAGCCCCAGCATTTT. Translation: CSAREGTDQPQHF.

Points on this clonotype: This likely comes from a read error, as the CDR3 has no conserved phenylalanine or tryptophan at its end. The V gene is TRBV11-2, the J gene TRBJ1-1; 9 bases line up with TRBD1. Losses at the gene ends were 5 bases for V and 0 bases for J; bases not matched to a gene: 10. Germline CDR1 and CDR2: SGHAT and FQNNGV. This CDR3 comprises 17 residues. CDR3 in amino acids: CASSRIDRGVMNTEAFL. CDR3 nucleotides: TGTGCCAGCAGCCGCATCGACAGGGGGGTAATGAACACTGAAGCTTTCCTT.

There are many counts of this clonotype. The chain is built from TRBV9 and TRBJ1-2, with D possibly matching TRBD1 (5 bases). CDR3 length equals 14 residues. Germline CDR1 SGDLS, CDR2 YYNGEE. V dropped 6 bases and J dropped 4 bases, with 16 bases sitting between them. CDR3 amino acids: CASTPYDSGYGYTF. DNA of the CDR3: TGTGCCAGCACCCCCTATGACAGCGGCTATGGCTACACCTTC.

This clonotype was seen at least ten times. J is TRBJ1-1 and V is TRBV2; no clear D. Trimming pared 6 bases from V and 6 bases from J, leaving 14 bases between. This CDR3 has 13 amino acids. In germline, CDR1 is SNHLY, CDR2 FYNNEI. CDR3 amino acids: CASRPNLVAEAFF. The CDR3 coding sequence is TGTGCCAGCAGGCCGAATTTGGTGGCTGAAGCTTTCTTT.

This clonotype showed up many times. The chain joins TRBV12-3 or TRBV12-4 to TRBJ1-1; D is ambiguous. V lost 4 bases and J 5 bases, leaving 11 bases between the germline ends. This CDR3 is built from 13 residues. CDR3 sequence (DNA): TGTGCCAGCAGTTGGCGGGGTTGGACTGAAGCTTTCTTT. Translating gives CASSWRGWTEAFF.

This clonotype was recorded a few times. The chain recombines TRBV11-1 with TRBJ2-6, with 10 nucleotides matching TRBD1. Germline CDR1 SGHAT, CDR2 FQDESV (reference sequence). The CDR3 totals 17 residues. V lost 11 bases to trimming and J lost 1 base; unmatched junction nucleotides: 11. The CDR3 here is CAGTTRDRGSGANVLTF. DNA of the CDR3: TGTGCCGGCACCACGCGGGACAGGGGTTCTGGGGCCAACGTCCTGACTTTC.

This clonotype was detected ten times or more. This sequence joins TRBV20-1 and TRBJ2-5, with D uncertain. The CDR3 is made up of 13 amino acids. Trimming took off 3 bases at V and 0 bases at J, with 8 bases between the two ends. Germline-derived CDR1 and CDR2 are DFQATT and SNEGSKA (reference sequence). In nucleotides, the CDR3 is TGCAGTGCTAGCCGGGTTCACCAAGAGACCCAGTACTTC. Amino acid sequence: CSASRVHQETQYF.

The sample holds many counts of this clonotype. V gene TRBV9 combines with J gene TRBJ2-1, with 12 bases that match TRBD2. The germline V gene has CDR1 SGDLS and CDR2 YYNGEE. Germline trimming cut 4 bases from V and 4 bases from J; bases unmatched to any gene: 9. This CDR3 is 17 amino acids long. The CDR3 DNA follows: TGTGCCAGCAGCCCTAGCGGGAGGGTCGGGGGGTACAATGAGCAGTTCTTC. This codes for CASSPSGRVGGYNEQFF.

This clonotype was detected many times. Written as DNA, the CDR3 is TGTGCCAGCAGGGACAAAGGGGGCGTTGGCTACACCTTC. Amino acids: CASRDKGGVGYTF. J is TRBJ1-2 and V is TRBV6-1, with TRBD1 matching over 7 bases. The CDR3 extends over 13 amino acids. In germline, CDR1 is MNHNS, CDR2 SASEGT. Trimming took 6 bases from V and 7 from J; bases not matched to a gene: 8.

This clonotype was recorded many times. The chain uses TRBV5-5 and TRBJ2-1; maybe TRBD2 (5 bases). CDR3 length equals 15 residues. Germline V gene data show CDR1 as SGHKS and CDR2 as YYEKEE (reference sequence). Trimming cost V 4 bases and J 2 bases, with 13 bases left between them. The CDR3 DNA reads TGTGCCAGCAGCGCGGATGGACTTACCTACAATGAGCAGTTCTTC. It codes for CASSADGLTYNEQFF.

The chain employs TRBV10-1 and TRBJ1-1, with 9 bases that match TRBD1. Per germline, CDR1 WNHNN and CDR2 SYGVQD (reference sequence). This CDR3 has 17 residues. The V segment lost 0 bases and the J segment 3 bases; nucleotides outside the gene matches: 8. The CDR3 DNA follows: TGCGCCAGCAGTGAGTCCCCTGGACAGGGGACCCACACTGAAGCTTTCTTT. This translates into CASSESPGQGTHTEAFF.

In its sample, this clonotype was seen many times. J is TRBJ2-3 and V is TRBV12-3 or TRBV12-4, with D possibly matching TRBD2 (6 bases). This CDR3 comprises 15 residues. The V end was cut by 3 bases, the J end by 1 base, with 11 bases between. In DNA form, the CDR3 reads TGTGCCAGCAGTTTCGCCAGGGAGGGCACAGATACGCAGTATTTT. Its protein is CASSFAREGTDTQYF.